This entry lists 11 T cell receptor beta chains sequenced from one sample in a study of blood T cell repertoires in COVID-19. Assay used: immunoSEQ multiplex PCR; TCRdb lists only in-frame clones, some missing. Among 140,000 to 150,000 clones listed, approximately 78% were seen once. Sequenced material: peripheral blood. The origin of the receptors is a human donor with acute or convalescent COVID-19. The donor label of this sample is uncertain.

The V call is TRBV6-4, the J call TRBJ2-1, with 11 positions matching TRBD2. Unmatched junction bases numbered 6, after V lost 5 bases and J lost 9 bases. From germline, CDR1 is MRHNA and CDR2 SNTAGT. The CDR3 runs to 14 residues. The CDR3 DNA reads TGTGCCAGCAGTCCCCTAGCGGGGGGTGGTGAGCAGTTCTTC. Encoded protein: CASSPLAGGGEQFF.

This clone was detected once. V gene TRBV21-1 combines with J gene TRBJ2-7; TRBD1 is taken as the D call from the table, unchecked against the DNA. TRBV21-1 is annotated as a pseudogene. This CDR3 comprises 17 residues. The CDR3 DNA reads TGTGCCAGCAGCAAATCAGAGTCCGGGCAGGGGGTGAGGGAGCAGTACTTC. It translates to CASSKSESGQGVREQYF.

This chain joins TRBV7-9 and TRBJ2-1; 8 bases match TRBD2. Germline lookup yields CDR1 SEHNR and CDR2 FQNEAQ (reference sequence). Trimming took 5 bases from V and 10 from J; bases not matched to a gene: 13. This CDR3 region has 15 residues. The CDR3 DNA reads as TGTGCCAGCAGCCCCCCGGGGGGGCGCTGGACCGAGCAGTTCTTC. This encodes CASSPPGGRWTEQFF. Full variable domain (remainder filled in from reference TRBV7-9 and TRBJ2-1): DTGVSQNPRHKITKRGQNVTFRCDPISEHNRLYWYRQTLGQGPEFLTYFQNEAQLEKSRLLSDRFSAERPKGSFSTLEIQRTEQGDSAMYLCASSPPGGRWTEQFFGPGTRLTVL.

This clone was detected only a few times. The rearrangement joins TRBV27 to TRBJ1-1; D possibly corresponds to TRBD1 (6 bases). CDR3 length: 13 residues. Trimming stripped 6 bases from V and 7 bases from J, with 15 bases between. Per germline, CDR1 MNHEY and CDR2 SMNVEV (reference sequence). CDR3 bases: TGTGCCAGCAGCCCAAGGGGGGGAGGTGAAGCTTTCTTT. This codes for CASSPRGGGEAFF.

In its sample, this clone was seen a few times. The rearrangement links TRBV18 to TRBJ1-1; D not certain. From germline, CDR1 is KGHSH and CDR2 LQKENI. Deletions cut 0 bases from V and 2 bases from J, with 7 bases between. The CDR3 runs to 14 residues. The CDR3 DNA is TGTGCCAGCTCACCACCCGAGGTAAACACTGAAGCTTTCTTT. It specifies CASSPPEVNTEAFF.

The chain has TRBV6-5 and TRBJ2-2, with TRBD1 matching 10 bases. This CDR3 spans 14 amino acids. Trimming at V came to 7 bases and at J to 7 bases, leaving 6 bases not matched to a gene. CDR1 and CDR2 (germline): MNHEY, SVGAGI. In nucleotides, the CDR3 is TGTGCCAGCACCGACAGGGGGCAGGGCGGGGAGCTGTTTTTT. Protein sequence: CASTDRGQGGELFF.

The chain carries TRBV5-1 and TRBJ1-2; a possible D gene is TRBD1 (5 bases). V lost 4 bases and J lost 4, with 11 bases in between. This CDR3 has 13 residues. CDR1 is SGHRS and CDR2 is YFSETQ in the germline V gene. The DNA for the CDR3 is TGCGCCAGCAGCCAAACAGGATCCTATGGCTACACCTTC. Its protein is CASSQTGSYGYTF.

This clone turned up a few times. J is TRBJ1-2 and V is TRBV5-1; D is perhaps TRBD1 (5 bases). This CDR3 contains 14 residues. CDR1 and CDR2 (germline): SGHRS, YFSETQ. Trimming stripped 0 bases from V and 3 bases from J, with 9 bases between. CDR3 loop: CASSLGPTDYGYTF. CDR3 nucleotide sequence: TGCGCCAGCAGCTTGGGGCCGACAGACTATGGCTACACCTTC. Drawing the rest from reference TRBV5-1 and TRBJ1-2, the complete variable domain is KAGVTQTPRYLIKTRGQQVTLSCSPISGHRSVSWYQQTPGQGLQFLFEYFSETQRNKGNFPGRFSGRQFSNSRSEMNVSTLELGDSALYLCASSLGPTDYGYTFGSGTRLTVV.

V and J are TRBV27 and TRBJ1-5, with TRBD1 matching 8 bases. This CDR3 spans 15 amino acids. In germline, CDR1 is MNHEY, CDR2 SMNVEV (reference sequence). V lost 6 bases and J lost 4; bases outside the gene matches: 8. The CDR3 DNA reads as TGTGCCAGCAGGAAACAGGGGGTTCCGAATCAGCCCCAGCATTTT. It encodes CASRKQGVPNQPQHF.

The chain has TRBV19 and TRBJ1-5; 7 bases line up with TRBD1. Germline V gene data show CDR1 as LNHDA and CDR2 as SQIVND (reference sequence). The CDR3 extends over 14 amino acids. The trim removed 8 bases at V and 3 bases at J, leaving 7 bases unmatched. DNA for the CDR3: TGTGCCAGTCACAAGGGACAGAACAATCAGCCCCAGCATTTT. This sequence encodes CASHKGQNNQPQHF.

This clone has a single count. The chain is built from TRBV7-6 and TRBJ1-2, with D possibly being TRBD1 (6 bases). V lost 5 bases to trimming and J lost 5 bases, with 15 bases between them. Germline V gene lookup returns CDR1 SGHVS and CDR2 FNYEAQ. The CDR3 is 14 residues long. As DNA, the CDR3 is TGTGCCAGCAGCCCAGGACAGACGGAATATGGCTACACCTTC. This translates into CASSPGQTEYGYTF.